This T cell receptor (beta chain) was identified in a study of cytomegalovirus exposure and HLA in healthy donors. Worth noting for this clone: The antigen is not known.

PCR involved 60 Vbeta and 13 Jbeta primers. The table came from immunoSEQ multiplex PCR; TCRdb's copy has only in-frame clones and leaves some out. In the table there are approximately 190,000 clones, 80% to 85% of which are singletons. The CDR3 has 15 residues. The V gene lost 4 bases and the J gene lost 3 bases, with 12 bases spanning the gap. Germline V lookup: CDR1 SGHTA, CDR2 FQGNSA. Whole-study results and caveats: On later analysis, the bulk of CMV-associated TCR beta chains appeared to be HLA-restricted. In a later analysis, TCR beta V- and J-gene trimming showed a link to a missense DCLRE1C variant.

Sequencing was done on a sample of PBMCs. This chain links TRBV7-2 with TRBJ1-4; D is unclear. This TCR came from a woman under 30 in good health and CMV-seronegative. DNA for the CDR3: TGTGCCAGCAGCTCCGGCCGAGGAGCTAATGAAAAACTGTTTTTT. It translates to CASSSGRGANEKLFF.